Listed below are T cell receptor beta chains from one sample, sequenced in a study of T cells in Graves' hyperthyroidism and ophthalmopathy. TCRdb analysed the multiplex PCR reads with MiXCR anew, one entry per CDR3 protein. This sample carries nearly 750,000 distinct CDR3 sequences, just over 35% of them seen once, and the ten largest clones take 30% to 40%. Sequenced input: blood. The receptors were gathered from a woman in her thirties or forties with Graves' hyperthyroidism. CDR3s include the opening cysteine and the closing phenylalanine or tryptophan. A D gene is named only where the DNA matches it firmly. The size of a clone is reported for some rows only, either as once, few or many, or as a class for expanded clones.

>TRBJ1-2|-|many|TRBV7-9
CASSAITGTNYGYTF
TGTGCCAGCAGCGCAATAACCGGCACTAACTATGGCTACACCTTC
>TRBJ2-5|TRBD2|many|TRBV7-8
CASSLGAAGVQETQYF
TGTGCCAGCAGCTTAGGGGCGGCGGGGGTCCAAGAGACCCAGTACTTC
>TRBJ2-5|TRBD1|-|TRBV2
CASSARGLSQETQYF
TGTGCCAGCAGTGCTAGGGGGCTATCCCAAGAGACCCAGTACTTC
>TRBJ1-1|-|few|TRBV3-1
CASSQAELNTEAFF
TGTGCCAGCAGCCAAGCCGAGCTGAACACTGAAGCTTTCTTT
>TRBJ2-5|-|many|TRBV12-3/TRBV12-4
CASSPRGTQYF
TGTGCCAGCAGTCCAAGGGGGACCCAGTACTTC
>TRBJ2-2|TRBD1|few|TRBV11-3
CASSLALYWTGGTGELFF
TGTGCCAGCAGCTTAGCCCTCTACTGGACAGGCGGTACCGGGGAGCTGTTTTTT
>TRBJ2-3|-|-|TRBV20-1
CSARDPWETQYF
TGCAGTGCCCGGGACCCTTGGGAGACGCAGTATTTT
>TRBJ1-3|-|many|TRBV9
CASSADWVNTIYF
TGTGCCAGCAGCGCGGACTGGGTAAACACCATATATTTT
>TRBJ1-1|-|many|TRBV11-3
CASSSIRQEAFF
TGTGCCAGCAGCTCAATCAGACAGGAAGCTTTCTTT
>TRBJ1-5|-|-|TRBV19
CASSLSTSNQPQHF
TGTGCCAGTAGTCTTTCGACGAGCAATCAGCCCCAGCATTTT
>TRBJ1-5|-|-|TRBV12-3/TRBV12-4
CASSLGPWGPQHF
TGTGCCAGCAGTTTAGGACCCTGGGGGCCCCAGCATTTT
>TRBJ2-5|TRBD1|-|TRBV20-1
CSARGQGEVTQYF
TGCAGTGCTAGAGGACAGGGGGAAGTCACCCAGTACTTC
>TRBJ2-5|-|many|TRBV20-1
CSPSHQETQYF
TGCAGTCCCTCCCACCAAGAGACCCAGTACTTC
>TRBJ2-5|TRBD2|-|TRBV6-1
CASSFLTSGEETQHF
TGTGCCAGCAGTTTCCTGACTAGCGGGGAAGAGACCCAGCACTTC
>TRBJ2-3|-|-|TRBV24-1
CATSETPGGTDTQYF
TGTGCCACCAGTGAAACCCCAGGGGGCACAGATACGCAGTATTTT
>TRBJ2-3|-|-|TRBV2
CASTQGLTDTQYF
TGTGCCAGCACCCAGGGACTCACAGATACGCAGTATTTT
>TRBJ1-1|-|many|TRBV6-6
CASSYSKNTEAFF
TGTGCCAGCAGTTACTCGAAGAACACTGAAGCTTTCTTT
>TRBJ1-6|-|many|TRBV25-1
CASKAGFFGSPLHF
TGTGCCAGCAAGGCAGGGTTCTTTGGTTCACCCCTCCACTTT
>TRBJ1-4|-|many|TRBV10-3
CAISTGIRGEKLFF
TGTGCCATCAGTACAGGGATTCGGGGTGAAAAACTGTTTTTT
>TRBJ2-5|TRBD2|-|TRBV9
CASSAQLAVQETQYF
TGTGCCAGCAGCGCCCAACTAGCGGTCCAAGAGACCCAGTACTTC
>TRBJ1-1|-|few|TRBV12-3/TRBV12-4
CASSLGGKGTEAFF
TGTGCCAGCAGTTTAGGGGGAAAAGGGACTGAAGCTTTCTTT
>TRBJ1-5|TRBD1|-|TRBV4-1
CASSPPLTGPRAIQPQHF
TGCGCCAGCAGCCCCCCCCTGACAGGGCCTAGGGCAATTCAGCCCCAGCATTTT
>TRBJ2-6|TRBD1|-|TRBV7-9
CASSPGQGQGPSGANVLTF
TGTGCCAGCAGCCCTGGTCAGGGACAGGGACCCTCTGGGGCCAACGTCCTGACTTTC
>TRBJ1-1|TRBD1|many|TRBV7-9
CASRLGRQGGSEAFF
TGTGCCAGCAGGCTAGGAAGACAGGGGGGATCTGAAGCTTTCTTT
>TRBJ2-1|-|-|TRBV29-1
CSVDNEQFF
TGCAGCGTTGACAATGAGCAGTTCTTC
>TRBJ2-7|-|-|TRBV25-1
CAARESGYEQYF
TGTGCCGCCAGGGAGTCAGGGTACGAGCAGTACTTC
>TRBJ1-6|TRBD1|once|TRBV5-4
CASSFLDRESSPLHF
TGTGCCAGCAGCTTCTTGGACAGGGAGAGTTCACCCCTCCACTTT
>TRBJ2-7|TRBD1|-|TRBV29-1
CSVGGTGLDEQYF
TGCAGCGTTGGGGGGACAGGGTTGGATGAGCAGTACTTC